This T cell receptor (beta chain) was observed in a study of T cell repertoires in cytomegalovirus infection. Study information: Through public TCR beta signatures, both CMV infection and matching HLA type were indicated.

Study-level findings and limits: People with CMV and the relevant HLA were identified by cumulative public TCR beta family frequency.

TCRdb reanalysed the reads using MiXCR and keeps one entry per CDR3 protein. The sample lists around 440,000 distinct CDR3 sequences; 11% were seen once. Looked up from germline, CDR1 is LGHNT and CDR2 is FRNRAP. The CDR3 spans 16 residues. Trimming took 0 bases from V and 1 from J; bases not matched to a gene: 3. This clonotype was counted ten times or more. Its specificity is not known. The genes are TRBV12-5 and TRBJ1-1, with TRBD1 identical over 9 bases. This TCR was recovered from a human donor in good health (CMV status not recorded). Some clones in this sample may be carry-over from other donors' samples. The specimen sequenced was PBMCs. DNA of the CDR3: TGTGCTAGTGGTTTGGTACTGGGACAGGGGAACACTGAAGCTTTCTTT. Protein product: CASGLVLGQGNTEAFF. The full variable domain, its missing parts supplied by reference TRBV12-5 and TRBJ1-1, is DARVTQTPRHKVTEMGQEVTMRCQPILGHNTVFWYRQTMMQGLELLAYFRNRAPLDDSGMPKDRFSAEMPDATLATLKIQPSEPRDSAVYFCASGLVLGQGNTEAFFGQGTRLTVV.